The T cell receptor (beta chain) described here comes from a study of glioma-infiltrating T cells after dendritic cell vaccination. Broader study findings: Higher TCR clonality did not directly relate to longer survival.

Clones were sequenced by immunoSEQ multiplex PCR, and TCRdb holds only the in-frame ones, with some missing. The sample has roughly 100,000 clones; roughly 76% are singletons. To note about this clone: The antigen is unknown.

Patients had residual fresh-frozen tumor tissue and more than two years of survival data. Unmatched junction bases numbered 6, after V lost 6 bases and J lost 1 base. The CDR3 length is 15 residues. The V gene's germline CDR1 is MNHEY and CDR2 SVGAGI. This clonotype was sampled from a human donor with glioblastoma. The chain couples TRBV6-5 to TRBJ1-2; 9 bases match TRBD1. The input for sequencing was blood, taken before dendritic cell vaccination. CDR3 in DNA: TGTGCCAGCAGATCCGGGACAGGGTTTAACTATGGCTACACCTTC. This translates into CASRSGTGFNYGYTF.